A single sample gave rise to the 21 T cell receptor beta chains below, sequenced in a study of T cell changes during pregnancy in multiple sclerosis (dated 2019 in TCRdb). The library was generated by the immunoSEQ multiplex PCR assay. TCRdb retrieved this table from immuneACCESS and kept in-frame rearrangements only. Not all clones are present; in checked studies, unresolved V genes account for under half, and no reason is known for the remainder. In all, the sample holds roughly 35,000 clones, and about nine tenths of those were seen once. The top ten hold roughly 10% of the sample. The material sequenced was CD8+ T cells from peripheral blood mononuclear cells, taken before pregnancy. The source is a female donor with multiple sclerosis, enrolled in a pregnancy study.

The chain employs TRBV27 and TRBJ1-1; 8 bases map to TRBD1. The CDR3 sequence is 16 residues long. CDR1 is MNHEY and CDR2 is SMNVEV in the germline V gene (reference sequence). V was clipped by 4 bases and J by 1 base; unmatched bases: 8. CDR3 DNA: TGTGCCAGCAGTTCAAAACGGGACAGGCCGAACACTGAAGCTTTCTTT. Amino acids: CASSSKRDRPNTEAFF.

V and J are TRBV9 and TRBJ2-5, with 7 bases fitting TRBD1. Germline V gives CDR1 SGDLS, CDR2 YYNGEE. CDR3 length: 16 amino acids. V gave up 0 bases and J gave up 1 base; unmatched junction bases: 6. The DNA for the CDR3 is TGTGCCAGCAGCGTAGGACGAGGGGGCTTCCAAGAGACCCAGTACTTC. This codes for CASSVGRGGFQETQYF.

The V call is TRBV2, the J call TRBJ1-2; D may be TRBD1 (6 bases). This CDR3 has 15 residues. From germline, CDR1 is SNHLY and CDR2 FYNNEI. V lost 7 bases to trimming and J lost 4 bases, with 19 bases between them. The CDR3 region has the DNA TGTGCCAGCACTAACTCCAGGGACACTTCCTATGGCTACACCTTC. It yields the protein CASTNSRDTSYGYTF.

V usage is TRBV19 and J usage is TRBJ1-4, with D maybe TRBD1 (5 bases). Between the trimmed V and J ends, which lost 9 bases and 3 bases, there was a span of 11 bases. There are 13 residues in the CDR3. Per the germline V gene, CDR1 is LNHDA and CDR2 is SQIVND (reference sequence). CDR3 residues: CASRRDSNEKLFF. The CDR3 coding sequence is TGTGCCAGCCGCCGGGACTCTAATGAAAAACTGTTTTTT. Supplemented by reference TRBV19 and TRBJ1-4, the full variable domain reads DGGITQSPKYLFRKEGQNVTLSCEQNLNHDAMYWYRQDPGQGLRLIYYSQIVNDFQKGDIAEGYSVSREKKESFPLTVTSAQKNPTAFYLCASRRDSNEKLFFGSGTQLSVL.

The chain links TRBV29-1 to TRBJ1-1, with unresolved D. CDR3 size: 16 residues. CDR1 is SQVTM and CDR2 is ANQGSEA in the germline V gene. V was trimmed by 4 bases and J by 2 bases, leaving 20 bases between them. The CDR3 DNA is TGCAGCGTTGCCGGGTCCATACGATTGGTCAACACTGAAGCTTTCTTT. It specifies CSVAGSIRLVNTEAFF.

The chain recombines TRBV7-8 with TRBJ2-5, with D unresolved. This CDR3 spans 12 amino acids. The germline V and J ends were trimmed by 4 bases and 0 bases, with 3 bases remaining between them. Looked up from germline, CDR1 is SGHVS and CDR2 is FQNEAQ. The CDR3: CASSSYQETQYF. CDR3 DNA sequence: TGTGCCAGCAGCTCATACCAAGAGACCCAGTACTTC.

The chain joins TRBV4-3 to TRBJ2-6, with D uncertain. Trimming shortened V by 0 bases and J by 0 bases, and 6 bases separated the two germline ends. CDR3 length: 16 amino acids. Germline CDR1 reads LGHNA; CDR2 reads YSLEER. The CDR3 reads CASSQDGSSGANVLTF. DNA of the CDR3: TGCGCCAGCAGCCAAGATGGCAGCTCTGGGGCCAACGTCCTGACTTTC.

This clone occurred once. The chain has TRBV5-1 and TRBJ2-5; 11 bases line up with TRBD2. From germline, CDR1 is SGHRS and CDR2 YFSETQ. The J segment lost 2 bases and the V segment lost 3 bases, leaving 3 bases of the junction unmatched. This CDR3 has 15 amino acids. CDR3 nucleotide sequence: TGCGCCAGCAGCTATCTAGCGGGGGGACAAGAGACCCAGTACTTC. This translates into CASSYLAGGQETQYF.

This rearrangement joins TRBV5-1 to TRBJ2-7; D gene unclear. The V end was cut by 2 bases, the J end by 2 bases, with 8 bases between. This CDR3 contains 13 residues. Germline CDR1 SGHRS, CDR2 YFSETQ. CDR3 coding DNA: TGCGCCAGCAGCTTAACAGCACCCTACGAGCAGTACTTC. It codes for CASSLTAPYEQYF.

The CDR3 DNA reads TGTGCCAGTAGTATAGGTAGCGGGACCTACAATGAGCAGTTCTTC. The encoded protein is CASSIGSGTYNEQFF. J is TRBJ2-1 and V is TRBV19, with 8 bases that match TRBD2. CDR1 is LNHDA, CDR2 SQIVND, per germline (reference sequence). Trimming took 1 base from V and 2 from J; bases not matched to a gene: 1. This CDR3 is 15 amino acids long.

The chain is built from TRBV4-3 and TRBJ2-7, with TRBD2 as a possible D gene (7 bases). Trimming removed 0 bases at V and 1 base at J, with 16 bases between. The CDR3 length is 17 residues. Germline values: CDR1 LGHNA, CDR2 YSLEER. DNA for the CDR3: TGCGCCAGCAGCCAAGATTTTGGGGGGGGCGGGTCCTACGAGCAGTACTTC. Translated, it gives CASSQDFGGGGSYEQYF.

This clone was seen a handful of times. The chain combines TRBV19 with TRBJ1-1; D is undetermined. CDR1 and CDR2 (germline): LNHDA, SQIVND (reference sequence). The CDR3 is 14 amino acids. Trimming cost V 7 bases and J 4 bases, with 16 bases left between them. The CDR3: CASNHRSGSTEAFF. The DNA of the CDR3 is TGTGCCAGTAACCATAGGTCAGGAAGCACTGAAGCTTTCTTT.

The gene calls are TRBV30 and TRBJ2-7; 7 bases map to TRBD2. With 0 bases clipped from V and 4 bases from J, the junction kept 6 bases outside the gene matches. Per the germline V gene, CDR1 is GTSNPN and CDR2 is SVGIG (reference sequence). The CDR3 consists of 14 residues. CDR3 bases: TGTGCCTGGAGTGTAGGGAGGGGAGTATACGAGCAGTACTTC. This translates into CAWSVGRGVYEQYF.

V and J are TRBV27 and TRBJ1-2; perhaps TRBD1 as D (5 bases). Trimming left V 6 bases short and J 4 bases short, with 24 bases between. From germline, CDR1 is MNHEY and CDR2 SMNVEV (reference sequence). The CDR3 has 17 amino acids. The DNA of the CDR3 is TGTGCCAGCAGCTCAACACAATACTGGAGACAGCTCTATGGCTACACCTTC. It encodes CASSSTQYWRQLYGYTF.

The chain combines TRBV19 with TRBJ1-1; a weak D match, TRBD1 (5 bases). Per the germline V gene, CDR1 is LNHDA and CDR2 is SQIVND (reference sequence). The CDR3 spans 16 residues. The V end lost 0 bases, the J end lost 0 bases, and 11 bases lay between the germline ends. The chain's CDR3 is CASSIDGGGMNTEAFF. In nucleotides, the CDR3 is TGTGCCAGTAGTATAGACGGGGGAGGGATGAACACTGAAGCTTTCTTT.

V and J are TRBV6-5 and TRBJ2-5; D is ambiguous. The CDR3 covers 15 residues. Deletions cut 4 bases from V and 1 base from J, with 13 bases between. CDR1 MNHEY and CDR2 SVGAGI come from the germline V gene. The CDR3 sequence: CASSSVDNFQETQYF. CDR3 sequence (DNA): TGTGCCAGCAGTTCCGTTGACAATTTCCAAGAGACCCAGTACTTC.

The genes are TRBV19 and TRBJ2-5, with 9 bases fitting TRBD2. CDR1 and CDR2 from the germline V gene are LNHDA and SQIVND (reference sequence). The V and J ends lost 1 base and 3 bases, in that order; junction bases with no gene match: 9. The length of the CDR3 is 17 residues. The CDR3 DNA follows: TGTGCCAGTAGTATAGGTCTCGGGGGACTAGCAAAAGAGACCCAGTACTTC. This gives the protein CASSIGLGGLAKETQYF.

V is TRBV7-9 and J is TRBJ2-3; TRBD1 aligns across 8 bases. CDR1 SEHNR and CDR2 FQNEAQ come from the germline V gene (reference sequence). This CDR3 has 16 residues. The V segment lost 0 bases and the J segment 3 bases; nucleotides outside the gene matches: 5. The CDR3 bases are TGTGCCAGCAGCTTAGCGCCCGGACAGGGTACAGATACGCAGTATTTT. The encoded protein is CASSLAPGQGTDTQYF. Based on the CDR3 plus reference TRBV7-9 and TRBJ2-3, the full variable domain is DTGVSQNPRHKITKRGQNVTFRCDPISEHNRLYWYRQTLGQGPEFLTYFQNEAQLEKSRLLSDRFSAERPKGSFSTLEIQRTEQGDSAMYLCASSLAPGQGTDTQYFGPGTRLTVL.

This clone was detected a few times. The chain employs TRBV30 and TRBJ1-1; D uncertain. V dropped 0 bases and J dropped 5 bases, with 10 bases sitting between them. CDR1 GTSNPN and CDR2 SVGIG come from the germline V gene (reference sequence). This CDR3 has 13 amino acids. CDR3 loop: CAWSVGEGTEAFF. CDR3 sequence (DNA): TGTGCCTGGAGTGTCGGGGAGGGAACTGAAGCTTTCTTT.

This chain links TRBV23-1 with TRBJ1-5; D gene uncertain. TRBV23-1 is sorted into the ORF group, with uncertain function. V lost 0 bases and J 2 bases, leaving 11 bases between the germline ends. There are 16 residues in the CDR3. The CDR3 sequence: CASSQSGGRGNQPQHF. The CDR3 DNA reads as TGCGCCAGCAGTCAATCTGGCGGGCGAGGCAATCAGCCCCAGCATTTT.

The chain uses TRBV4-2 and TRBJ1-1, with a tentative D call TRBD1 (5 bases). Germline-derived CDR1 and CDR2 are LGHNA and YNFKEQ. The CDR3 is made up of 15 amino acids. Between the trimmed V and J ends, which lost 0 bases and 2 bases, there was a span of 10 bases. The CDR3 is CASSQETGENTEAFF. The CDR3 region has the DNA TGTGCCAGCAGCCAAGAAACAGGAGAAAACACTGAAGCTTTCTTT.